These 18 T cell receptor beta chains were all obtained from the same sample, sequenced in a study of glioma-infiltrating T cells after dendritic cell vaccination. Assay used: immunoSEQ multiplex PCR; TCRdb lists only in-frame clones, some missing. The sample records under 70,000 clones, around 83% being singletons. Specimen: blood, collected before dendritic cell vaccination. Every receptor here comes from a human donor with glioblastoma.

The chain carries TRBV21-1 and TRBJ2-4; the table assigns TRBD2, which was not confirmed against the DNA. TRBV21-1 is listed as a pseudogene. The CDR3 has 14 amino acids. The CDR3 here is CASSARSKEDIQYF. CDR3 DNA sequence: TGTGCCAGCAGCGCCCGTTCGAAGGAGGACATTCAGTACTTC.

The chain has TRBV28 and TRBJ2-2; no firm D call. This CDR3 is built from 13 residues. Looked up from germline, CDR1 is MDHEN and CDR2 is SYDVKM. The V and J ends lost 2 bases and 5 bases respectively, with 6 bases between them. The CDR3, as DNA: TGTGCCAGCAGTTTAGGGCGAACCGGGGAGCTGTTTTTT. Its translation is CASSLGRTGELFF.

The CDR3 loop is CASSQTIGTSGGDTQYF. CDR3 coding DNA: TGTGCCAGCAGCCAAACTATCGGGACTAGCGGGGGAGATACGCAGTATTTT. The V call is TRBV4-2, the J call TRBJ2-3, with 14 nucleotides matching TRBD2. Germline CDR1 is LGHNA and CDR2 is YNFKEQ. Trimming cost V 2 bases and J 5 bases; bases outside gene matches: 6. The CDR3 length is 17 residues.

V gene TRBV6-6 combines with J gene TRBJ1-3, with D uncertain. CDR3 length: 12 amino acids. The V end lost 4 bases, the J end lost 4 bases, and 5 bases lay between the germline ends. Germline-derived CDR1 and CDR2 are MNHNY and SVGAGI (reference sequence). This chain's CDR3 is CASSSPGNTIYF. CDR3 bases: TGTGCCAGCAGTTCTCCGGGAAACACCATATATTTT.

V and J are TRBV9 and TRBJ1-5; possible D gene TRBD1, 5 bases. CDR1 is SGDLS and CDR2 is YYNGEE in the germline V gene. V lost 4 bases and J 0 bases, leaving 11 bases between the germline ends. CDR3 length: 15 residues. CDR3 residues: CASSQGFYSNQPQHF. The CDR3 nucleotides read TGTGCCAGCAGCCAGGGTTTCTATAGCAATCAGCCCCAGCATTTT.

The chain couples TRBV2 to TRBJ1-2; D possibly corresponds to TRBD1 (6 bases). Germline V gives CDR1 SNHLY, CDR2 FYNNEI. This CDR3 is built from 15 residues. V was cut by 7 bases and J by 7 bases, with 22 bases left in between. CDR3 sequence (DNA): TGTGCCAGCAAAGCCTTTCATCAGGGGTCGGCTGGCTACACCTTC. This translates into CASKAFHQGSAGYTF.

The chain recombines TRBV6-5 with TRBJ2-5; 9 bases agree with TRBD1. The DNA end lines up better with TRBJ2-7; the J call may be wrong. Germline V lookup: CDR1 MNHEY, CDR2 SVGAGI. The length of the CDR3 is 15 residues. The CDR3 is CASSYHRGLAYEQYF. In nucleotides, the CDR3 is TGTGCCAGCAGTTACCACAGGGGGCTCGCCTACGAGCAGTACTTC.

This chain connects TRBV7-8 to TRBJ2-3; possible D gene TRBD2, 7 bases. Trimming removed 3 bases from V and 3 bases from J, with 13 bases in between. The CDR3 is 15 residues long. CDR1 and CDR2 from the germline V gene are SGHVS and FQNEAQ. The CDR3 nucleotides are TGTGCCAGCAGCTTGAGGCGGGGGCAAACAGATACGCAGTATTTT. Its translation is CASSLRRGQTDTQYF.

CDR3 in DNA: TGTGCCAGTAAGGATAAAGGGACAGGGGGTGCCGGGGAGCTGTTTTTT. Protein sequence: CASKDKGTGGAGELFF. The J gene is TRBJ2-2, the V gene TRBV19, with 11 bases lining up with TRBD1. The CDR3 is 16 residues long. Germline V lookup: CDR1 LNHDA, CDR2 SQIVND (reference sequence). The trim removed 7 bases at V and 6 bases at J, leaving 10 bases unmatched.

The V and J genes are TRBV5-1 and TRBJ1-1; possible D gene TRBD1, 6 bases. The CDR3 loop spans 16 amino acids. Trimming pared 5 bases from V and 1 base from J, leaving 18 bases between. Germline V gene sequence: CDR1 SGHRS, CDR2 YFSETQ. The CDR3 spells CASSSRGGHPNTEAFF. The CDR3 bases are TGCGCCAGCAGTTCCCGGGGGGGACACCCGAACACTGAAGCTTTCTTT.

V is TRBV5-4 and J is TRBJ1-4, with 7 positions matching TRBD1. The J segment lost 3 bases and the V segment lost 4 bases, leaving 9 bases of the junction unmatched. The CDR3 sequence is 16 residues long. Germline loops: CDR1 SGHNT, CDR2 YYREEE (reference sequence). The CDR3 spells CASSPGQGVANEKLFF. The CDR3 DNA is TGTGCCAGCAGCCCTGGGCAGGGGGTGGCTAATGAAAAACTGTTTTTT.

This clone appeared a few times. V is TRBV9 and J is TRBJ2-7; TRBD1 matches at 8 bases. The junction had 9 bases not matched to a gene; V was cut back by 4 bases and J by 0 bases. From germline, CDR1 is SGDLS and CDR2 YYNGEE. CDR3 length: 16 residues. CDR3 region: CASSPLDRGTSYEQYF. The CDR3 coding sequence is TGTGCCAGCAGCCCCCTAGACAGGGGAACCTCCTACGAGCAGTACTTC.

V and J are TRBV2 and TRBJ1-6; D is uncertain. Trimming cost V 4 bases and J 13 bases, with 23 bases left between them. This CDR3 region has 16 residues. Germline loops: CDR1 SNHLY, CDR2 FYNNEI. The CDR3 DNA reads TGTGCCAGCAGTGGACTTTCGCTCTGGGAGGCGAAGCCCCTCCACTTT. This codes for CASSGLSLWEAKPLHF. The full variable domain, with the rest looked up from reference TRBV2 and TRBJ1-6, is EPEVTQTPSHQVTQMGQEVILRCVPISNHLYFYWYRQILGQKVEFLVSFYNNEISEKSEIFDDQFSVERPDGSNFTLKIRSTKLEDSAMYFCASSGLSLWEAKPLHFGNGTRLTVT.

The CDR3 loop reads CASSEYDGGSLTNTEAFF. CDR3 DNA: TGTGCCAGCAGTGAATATGATGGCGGTTCACTGACCAACACTGAAGCTTTCTTT. The V and J genes are TRBV25-1 and TRBJ1-1; D is undetermined. The germline V and J ends were trimmed by 0 bases and 2 bases, with 19 bases remaining between them. Germline CDR1 reads MGHDK; CDR2 reads SYGVNS. This CDR3 comprises 18 residues.

V is TRBV27 and J is TRBJ2-1; TRBD2 matches at 7 bases. V shed 4 bases and J 0 bases; nucleotides not matched to a gene: 9. The CDR3 is 17 amino acids. Germline values: CDR1 MNHEY, CDR2 SMNVEV (reference sequence). CDR3 sequence reads: CASSSWSGASSYNEQFF. In nucleotides, the CDR3 is TGTGCCAGCAGTTCATGGAGCGGGGCTAGCTCCTACAATGAGCAGTTCTTC.

This clone was detected only once. This chain links TRBV7-9 with TRBJ2-7; D is unclear. Germline loops: CDR1 SEHNR, CDR2 FQNEAQ (reference sequence). The CDR3 is 12 residues long. V was clipped by 2 bases and J by 6 bases, with 8 bases between them. This chain's CDR3 is CASSLTRSEQYF. In DNA, the CDR3 is TGTGCCAGCAGCTTAACGAGATCCGAGCAGTACTTC. Using reference TRBV7-9 and TRBJ2-7 for the parts outside the CDR3, the full variable domain is DTGVSQNPRHKITKRGQNVTFRCDPISEHNRLYWYRQTLGQGPEFLTYFQNEAQLEKSRLLSDRFSAERPKGSFSTLEIQRTEQGDSAMYLCASSLTRSEQYFGPGTRLTVT.

The chain uses TRBV27 and TRBJ1-1; perhaps TRBD1 as D (5 bases). V was trimmed by 1 base and J by 4 bases, leaving 13 bases between them. Germline V gene data show CDR1 as MNHEY and CDR2 as SMNVEV (reference sequence). The CDR3 loop spans 15 amino acids. The chain's CDR3 is CASSLLAGRSTEAFF. Written as DNA, the CDR3 is TGTGCCAGCAGTTTATTGGCAGGGAGGAGCACTGAAGCTTTCTTT.

The chain carries TRBV19 and TRBJ2-1; possible D gene TRBD2, 6 bases. The CDR3 contains 15 residues. The V and J ends lost 5 bases and 9 bases respectively, with 20 bases between them. Per germline, CDR1 LNHDA and CDR2 SQIVND (reference sequence). The CDR3 reads CASSFTGTPASEQFF. CDR3 bases: TGTGCCAGTAGTTTTACGGGGACTCCGGCTTCTGAGCAGTTCTTC. The variable domain in full, completed from reference TRBV19 and TRBJ2-1, reads DGGITQSPKYLFRKEGQNVTLSCEQNLNHDAMYWYRQDPGQGLRLIYYSQIVNDFQKGDIAEGYSVSREKKESFPLTVTSAQKNPTAFYLCASSFTGTPASEQFFGPGTRLTVL.